This TCR beta chain was recorded in a study of T cells after somatic rescue of genetic block. Germline loops: CDR1 DFQATT, CDR2 SNEGSKA (reference sequence). This CDR3 spans 11 amino acids. Using immunoSEQ multiplex PCR, the repertoire was profiled, and TCRdb retains in-frame clones only, with some absent. The data show about 67,000 clones, approximately 90% seen once. Input material: peripheral blood mononuclear cells (PBMCs). The chain combines TRBV20-1 with TRBJ2-7; D possibly corresponds to TRBD1 (5 bases). The TCR originated in a man aged 40-50 years. The CDR3, as DNA: TGCAGCATCGACAGCCCCTACGAGCAGTACTTC. Protein sequence: CSIDSPYEQYF.